The sequence of this T cell receptor (beta chain) was determined in a study of monozygotic twins with inflammatory bowel disease. Overall study findings and caveats: No separation of different T cell subtypes was possible.

The CDR3 covers 16 residues. CDR1 is SGDLS, CDR2 YYNGEE, per germline. Details on this clonotype: Its antigen is unidentified.

TCRdb derives one entry per CDR3 protein from the 5' RACE reads, leaving out DNA. This repertoire includes a few hundred thousand distinct CDR3 sequences. Input material: blood. The chain is built from TRBV9 and TRBJ2-2. The sequence derives from a human donor with ulcerative colitis or Crohn's disease, or a healthy co-twin of an affected twin (not recorded which). The CDR3 region is CASSVNQNVNTGELFF.